The 17 T cell receptor beta chains presented below share a single source sample, sequenced in a study of blood T cell repertoires in COVID-19. Assay used: immunoSEQ multiplex PCR; TCRdb lists only in-frame clones, some missing. The sample has approximately 270,000 clones; about 90% are singletons. Sequencing was performed on PBMCs or T cells enriched from blood (not recorded which). The receptors originated from a woman between 55 and 75 years old who had recovered from COVID-19.

This chain connects TRBV3-1 (or the pseudogene TRBV3-2) to TRBJ1-4; 8 bases are a match to TRBD1. Germline V lookup: CDR1 LGHDT, CDR2 YNNKEL (reference sequence). V was pared by 4 bases and J by 4 bases, with 5 bases of the junction left unmatched. This CDR3 region has 15 residues. CDR3 bases: TGTGCCAGCAGCCTCGGGACAGGAAGTAATGAAAAACTGTTTTTT. It is translated as CASSLGTGSNEKLFF.

This clone was seen more than once but under ten times. V and J are TRBV11-3 and TRBJ2-2; TRBD1 agrees at 11 bases. CDR1 is SGHNT, CDR2 YENEEA, per germline. The length of the CDR3 is 14 residues. V dropped 3 bases and J dropped 9; count of bases not matched to a gene: 3. The CDR3 reads CASSLGQGDRELFF. The CDR3 DNA is TGTGCCAGCAGCTTGGGACAGGGGGATAGGGAGCTGTTTTTT.

The rearrangement uses TRBV28 and TRBJ1-5; D gene ambiguous. The V end lost 8 bases, the J end lost 1 base, and 12 bases lay between the germline ends. CDR3 size: 14 residues. CDR1 and CDR2 from the germline V gene are MDHEN and SYDVKM. The DNA for the CDR3 is TGTGCCAGCCGGGTGGGGAGGAGCAATCAGCCCCAGCATTTT. It specifies CASRVGRSNQPQHF.

V usage is TRBV13 and J usage is TRBJ1-3; TRBD1 aligns across 7 bases. Germline CDR1 and CDR2: PRHDT and FYEKMQ (reference sequence). The CDR3 consists of 15 residues. The ends lost 5 bases at V and 6 bases at J; junction bases unmatched: 10. The CDR3 loop reads CASSPTGALANTIYF. DNA of the CDR3: TGTGCCAGCAGCCCCACAGGGGCTCTGGCAAACACCATATATTTT.

The gene calls are TRBV5-1 and TRBJ1-1; D remains ambiguous. V was clipped by 4 bases and J by 1 base, with 11 bases between them. The CDR3 runs to 14 residues. Germline CDR1 and CDR2: SGHRS and YFSETQ. The CDR3 DNA reads as TGCGCCAGCAGCCCTAGGCGGGAGAACACTGAAGCTTTCTTT. Translated: CASSPRRENTEAFF.

The V call is TRBV19, the J call TRBJ1-6; D gene ambiguous. The CDR3 is 12 residues long. V was cut by 5 bases and J by 6 bases, with 5 bases left in between. CDR1 is LNHDA, CDR2 SQIVND, per germline (reference sequence). The CDR3 nucleotides read TGTGCCAGTAGTTCCGGTAATTCACCCCTCCACTTT. Translating gives CASSSGNSPLHF.

This clone has just one count. The V call is TRBV10-3, the J call TRBJ2-1; 7 positions agree with TRBD2. V shed 8 bases, J shed 10 bases, and the junction held 11 bases outside the gene matches. The CDR3 extends over 13 amino acids. CDR1 and CDR2 (germline): ENHRY, SYGVKD. The CDR3 spells CAIYTPGGGEQFF. The CDR3 DNA sequence: TGTGCCATCTATACCCCTGGGGGGGGAGAGCAGTTCTTC.

The chain joins TRBV19 to TRBJ1-2; 7 nucleotides match TRBD1. The CDR3 is 14 amino acids. Trimming at V came to 6 bases and at J to 4 bases, leaving 8 bases not matched to a gene. The germline V gene has CDR1 LNHDA and CDR2 SQIVND (reference sequence). CDR3 sequence reads: CASSQGQVPYGYTF. The CDR3 region has the DNA TGTGCCAGTAGCCAAGGACAGGTCCCCTATGGCTACACCTTC.

This clone was recorded once. V is TRBV12-3 or TRBV12-4 and J is TRBJ1-6; 8 nucleotides match TRBD1. The CDR3 loop spans 13 amino acids. V was pared by 8 bases and J by 10 bases, with 7 bases of the junction left unmatched. The CDR3 coding sequence is TGTGCCAGCCAATCGACAGGGGAGTCACCCCTCCACTTT. As protein: CASQSTGESPLHF.

The chain has TRBV11-2 and TRBJ2-1; TRBD1 might be the D (6 bases). The V end lost 1 base, the J end lost 9 bases, and 16 bases lay between the germline ends. This CDR3 is built from 15 residues. CDR1 and CDR2 from the germline V gene are SGHAT and FQNNGV. The CDR3 region has the DNA TGTGCCAGCAGCTTAGCCCTCGCGACAGGTTTTGAGCAGTTCTTC. Its translation: CASSLALATGFEQFF. Combining the CDR3 with reference TRBV11-2 and TRBJ2-1 gives the whole variable domain EAGVAQSPRYKIIEKRQSVAFWCNPISGHATLYWYQQILGQGPKLLIQFQNNGVVDDSQLPKDRFSAERLKGVDSTLKIQPAKLEDSAVYLCASSLALATGFEQFFGPGTRLTVL.

This clone was observed a handful of times. The chain has TRBV11-3 and TRBJ1-2; tentatively, D is TRBD1 (5 bases). Trimming removed 1 base from V and 6 bases from J, with 15 bases in between. This CDR3 is built from 15 residues. CDR1 is SGHNT, CDR2 YENEEA, per germline. CDR3 bases: TGTGCCAGCAGCTTAGGCGCCAGGACAAATAATGGCTACACCTTC. Protein product: CASSLGARTNNGYTF.

This clone was counted once. J is TRBJ1-4 and V is TRBV6-6; unclear D gene. CDR1 and CDR2 from the germline V gene are MNHNY and SVGAGI (reference sequence). V was clipped by 6 bases and J by 4 bases, with 12 bases between them. The CDR3 covers 14 residues. The CDR3, as DNA: TGTGCCAGCAGCCTTCGAGGGATTAATGAAAAACTGTTTTTT. Amino acid sequence: CASSLRGINEKLFF.

The V call is TRBV3-1 (or the pseudogene TRBV3-2), the J call TRBJ1-3, with D perhaps matching TRBD1 (5 bases). The CDR3 has 15 residues. V dropped 4 bases and J dropped 0 bases, with 10 bases sitting between them. Germline V gene lookup returns CDR1 LGHDT and CDR2 YNNKEL (reference sequence). CDR3 coding DNA: TGTGCCAGCAGCCTGCAGGACATCTCTGGAAACACCATATATTTT. Translated, it gives CASSLQDISGNTIYF.

V usage is TRBV3-1 (or the pseudogene TRBV3-2) and J usage is TRBJ1-1; D is uncertain. Germline V gives CDR1 LGHDT, CDR2 YNNKEL (reference sequence). Deletions cut 0 bases from V and 7 bases from J, with 15 bases between. This CDR3 is built from 15 residues. CDR3 DNA: TGTGCCAGCAGCCAAGATCATGAGGCTGTAAGTGAAGCTTTCTTT. The encoded protein is CASSQDHEAVSEAFF.

A note on this clone: Different DNA sequences within this sample yield the same CDR3. This chain links TRBV5-6 with TRBJ1-2; D is possibly TRBD1 (5 bases). V lost 0 bases and J 5 bases, leaving 8 bases between the germline ends. The germline V gene has CDR1 SGHDT and CDR2 YYEEEE. The CDR3 is 13 amino acids. The CDR3 region is CASSLDRSYGYTF. The CDR3 nucleotides are TGTGCCAGCAGCTTGGACAGGAGTTATGGCTACACCTTC.

Written as DNA, the CDR3 is TGTGCCAGCAGTGGACAGGCGACCGGGGGCTACACCTTC. Amino acids: CASSGQATGGYTF. The chain employs TRBV7-2 and TRBJ1-2; TRBD1 aligns across 7 bases. Germline CDR1 and CDR2: SGHTA and FQGNSA. Trimming took 6 bases from V and 8 from J; bases not matched to a gene: 9. The CDR3 covers 13 residues.

In its sample, this clone was seen a few times. The CDR3 DNA follows: TGTGCCAGCAGCTCCAAAGAGGAGCAGTACTTC. Translating gives CASSSKEEQYF. The rearrangement joins TRBV7-9 to TRBJ2-7; D is unresolved. V lost 4 bases to trimming and J lost 7 bases, with 8 bases between them. Germline values: CDR1 SEHNR, CDR2 FQNEAQ (reference sequence). The CDR3 is 11 residues long.